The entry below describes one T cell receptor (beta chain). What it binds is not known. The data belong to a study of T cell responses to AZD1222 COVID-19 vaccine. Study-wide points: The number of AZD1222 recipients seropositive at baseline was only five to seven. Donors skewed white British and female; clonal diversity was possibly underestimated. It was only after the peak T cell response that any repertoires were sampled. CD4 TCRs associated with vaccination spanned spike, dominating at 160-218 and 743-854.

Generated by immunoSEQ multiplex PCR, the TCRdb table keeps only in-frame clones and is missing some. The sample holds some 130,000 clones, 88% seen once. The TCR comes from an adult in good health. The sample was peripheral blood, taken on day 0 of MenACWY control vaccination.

This CDR3 reads CASSPDWDGATYGYTF. The DNA of the CDR3 is TGTGCCAGCAGCCCCGACTGGGATGGGGCTACCTATGGCTACACCTTC. V is TRBV5-6 and J is TRBJ1-2; D is perhaps TRBD1 (5 bases). V lost 4 bases and J lost 4, with 20 bases in between. The CDR3 is 16 amino acids. The germline CDR1 and CDR2 sequences are SGHDT and YYEEEE.